The entry below gives a single T cell receptor beta chain sequence along with its context. Its target is not known. PCR amplification relied on 60 Vbeta primers (plus 13 Jbeta primers). Sequencing used immunoSEQ multiplex PCR; TCRdb keeps in-frame clones, though not all of them. The sample has about 150,000 clones, approximately 84% seen once. These donors, healthy bone marrow donors, were studied. Germline CDR1 is SGHAT and CDR2 is FQNNGV. This CDR3 spans 15 amino acids. Trimming removed 8 bases at V and 4 bases at J, with 20 bases between. The data stem from a study of cytomegalovirus exposure and HLA in healthy donors. Study-wide findings and caveats: Later analysis demonstrated an association between a missense DCLRE1C variant and TCR beta V- and J-gene trimming.

This TCR was sampled from a girl aged 10 to 17 in good health and CMV-seropositive. The sample taken for sequencing was PBMCs. The V gene is TRBV11-2, the J gene TRBJ1-1, with D unclear. CDR3 DNA sequence: TGTGCCAGCCTCCGGGGTATTTATGAGGGCACTGAAGCTTTCTTT. This gives the protein CASLRGIYEGTEAFF.